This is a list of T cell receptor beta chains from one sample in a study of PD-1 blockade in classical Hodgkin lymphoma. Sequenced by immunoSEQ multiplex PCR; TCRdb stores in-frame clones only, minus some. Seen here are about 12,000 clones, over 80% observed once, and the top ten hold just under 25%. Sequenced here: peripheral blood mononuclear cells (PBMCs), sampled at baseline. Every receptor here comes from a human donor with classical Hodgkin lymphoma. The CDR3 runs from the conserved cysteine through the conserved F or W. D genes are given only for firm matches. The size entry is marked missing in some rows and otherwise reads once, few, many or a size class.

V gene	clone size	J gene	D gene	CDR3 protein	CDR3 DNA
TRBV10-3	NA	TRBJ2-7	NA	CAISEGDWDHEQYF	TGTGCCATCTCAGAAGGAGACTGGGACCACGAGCAGTACTTC
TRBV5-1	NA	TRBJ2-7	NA	CASSLALSYEQYF	TGCGCCAGCAGCTTGGCACTCTCCTACGAGCAGTACTTC
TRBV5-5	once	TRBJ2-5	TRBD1	CASSSTGGPETQYF	TGTGCCAGCAGTTCGACAGGGGGGCCCGAGACCCAGTACTTC
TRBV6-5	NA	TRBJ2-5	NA	CASSYGAGVSETQYF	TGTGCCAGCAGTTATGGGGCCGGGGTGTCAGAGACCCAGTACTTC
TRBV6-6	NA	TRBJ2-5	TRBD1	CASSPRDRGSETQYF	TGTGCCAGCAGCCCCCGGGACAGGGGATCGGAGACCCAGTACTTC
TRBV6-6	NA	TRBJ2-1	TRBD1	CASRVDRSSYNEQFF	TGTGCCAGCAGAGTGGACAGGAGCTCCTACAATGAGCAGTTCTTC
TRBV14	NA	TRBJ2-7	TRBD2	CASSRTSGSEQYF	TGTGCCAGCAGCAGGACTAGCGGGAGCGAGCAGTACTTC
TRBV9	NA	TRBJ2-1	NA	CASSVSEGHDNEQFF	TGTGCCAGCAGCGTCTCAGAGGGTCACGACAATGAGCAGTTCTTC
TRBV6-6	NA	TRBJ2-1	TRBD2	CASSPAGEVNEQFF	TGTGCCAGCAGTCCAGCGGGAGAAGTAAATGAGCAGTTCTTC
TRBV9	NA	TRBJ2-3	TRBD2	CASSVGLAGGLTDTQYF	TGTGCCAGCAGCGTAGGGCTAGCGGGAGGGCTGACAGATACGCAGTATTTT
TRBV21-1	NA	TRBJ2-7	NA	CARGGASYEQYF	TGTGCCAGGGGGGGGGCCTCCTACGAGCAGTACTTC
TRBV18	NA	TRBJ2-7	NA	CASSHSYEQYF	TGTGCCAGCTCCCACTCCTACGAGCAGTACTTC
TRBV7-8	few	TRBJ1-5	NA	CASSPRGQPQHF	TGTGCCAGCAGCCCCAGGGGTCAGCCCCAGCATTTT
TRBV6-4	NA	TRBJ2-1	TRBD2	CADLTSGCNEQFF	TGTGCCGACTTGACTAGCGGTTGTAATGAGCAGTTCTTC
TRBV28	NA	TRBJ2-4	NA	CASTPTSDKNIQYF	TGTGCCAGCACCCCAACTTCGGACAAAAACATTCAGTACTTC
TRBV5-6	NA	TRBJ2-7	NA	CASSLYVGEQYF	TGTGCCAGCAGCTTGTATGTAGGAGAGCAGTACTTC
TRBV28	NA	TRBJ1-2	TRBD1	CASRRDRVDGYTF	TGTGCCAGCAGAAGGGACAGGGTGGATGGCTACACCTTC
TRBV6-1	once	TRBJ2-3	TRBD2	CASSQRESTDTQYF	TGTGCCAGCAGCCAGCGGGAAAGCACAGATACGCAGTATTTT
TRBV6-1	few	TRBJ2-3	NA	CASSPLSPRTDTQYF	TGTGCCAGCAGTCCACTCTCACCCCGCACAGATACGCAGTATTTT
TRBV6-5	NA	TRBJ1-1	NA	CASTVWEGDTEAFF	TGTGCCAGCACAGTTTGGGAGGGGGACACTGAAGCTTTCTTT
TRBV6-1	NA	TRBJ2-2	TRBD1	CASSGQGALGTGELFF	TGTGCCAGCAGTGGCCAGGGGGCGCTGGGCACCGGGGAGCTGTTTTTT
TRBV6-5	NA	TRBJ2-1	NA	CASSRASEQFF	TGTGCCAGCAGCCGGGCTTCTGAGCAGTTCTTC
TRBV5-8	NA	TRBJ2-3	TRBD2	CASSSAGGGTDTQYF	TGTGCCAGCAGCTCAGCGGGAGGTGGGACAGATACGCAGTATTTT
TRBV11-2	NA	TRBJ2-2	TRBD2	CASSFRLAGASYTGELFF	TGTGCCAGCAGCTTTAGACTAGCGGGTGCTTCTTACACCGGGGAGCTGTTTTTT
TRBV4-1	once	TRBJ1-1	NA	CASSRGQSTEAFF	TGCGCCAGCAGCCGAGGACAGAGCACTGAAGCTTTCTTT
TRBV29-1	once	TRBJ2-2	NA	CSVDRGYTGELFF	TGCAGCGTTGATCGGGGTTACACCGGGGAGCTGTTTTTT
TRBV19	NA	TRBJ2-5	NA	CASSIREGILETQYF	TGTGCCAGTAGTATACGTGAGGGTATCTTGGAGACCCAGTACTTC
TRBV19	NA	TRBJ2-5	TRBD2	CASSNLLTSGLETQYF	TGTGCCAGTAGTAACCTTCTGACTAGCGGGTTGGAGACCCAGTACTTC
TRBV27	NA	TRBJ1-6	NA	CASGLGNSPLHF	TGTGCCAGCGGTTTGGGGAATTCACCCCTCCACTTT
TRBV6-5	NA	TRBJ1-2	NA	CASSYAHRDLYGYTF	TGTGCCAGCAGTTACGCTCACAGGGACCTCTATGGCTACACCTTC
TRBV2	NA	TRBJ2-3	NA	CASTLARADTQYF	TGTGCCAGCACTCTTGCTAGGGCAGATACGCAGTATTTT
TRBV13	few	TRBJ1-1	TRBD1	CASSLSLGTGLTEAFF	TGTGCCAGCAGCCTAAGTCTAGGGACAGGCCTAACTGAAGCTTTCTTT
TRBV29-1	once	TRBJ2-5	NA	CSVADVFGETQYF	TGCAGCGTAGCCGACGTGTTCGGAGAGACCCAGTACTTC
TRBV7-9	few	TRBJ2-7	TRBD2	CASSLALAGGGSSSYEQYF	TGTGCCAGCAGCTTAGCCCTAGCGGGAGGTGGCAGTAGCTCCTACGAGCAGTACTTC
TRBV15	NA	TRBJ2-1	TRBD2	CATSRAGGQANEQFF	TGTGCCACCAGCAGAGCGGGAGGCCAAGCCAATGAGCAGTTCTTC
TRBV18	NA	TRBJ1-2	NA	CASSPPGQSYGYTF	TGTGCCAGCTCACCACCAGGACAAAGCTATGGCTACACCTTC
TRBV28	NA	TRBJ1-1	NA	CASSLRPNTEAFF	TGTGCCAGCAGTCTCCGGCCGAACACTGAAGCTTTCTTT
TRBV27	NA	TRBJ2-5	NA	CARTQGEETQYF	TGTGCCAGAACCCAAGGGGAGGAGACCCAGTACTTC
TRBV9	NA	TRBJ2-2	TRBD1	CASSVGAGGAAGELFF	TGTGCCAGCAGCGTAGGAGCAGGGGGCGCTGCCGGGGAGCTGTTTTTT
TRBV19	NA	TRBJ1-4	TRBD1	CASTLGTGRNEKLFF	TGTGCCAGTACTTTGGGGACAGGGAGGAATGAAAAACTGTTTTTT
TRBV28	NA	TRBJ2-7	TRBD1	CASTALSGTGVSKQYF	TGTGCCAGCACGGCCCTCTCCGGGACAGGGGTTTCCAAGCAGTACTTC
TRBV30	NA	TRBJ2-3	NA	CAWSIAASGDTQYF	TGTGCCTGGAGCATAGCGGCCTCGGGAGATACGCAGTATTTT
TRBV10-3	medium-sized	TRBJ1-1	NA	CAISEGVNMNTEAFF	TGTGCCATCAGTGAGGGGGTAAACATGAACACTGAAGCTTTCTTT
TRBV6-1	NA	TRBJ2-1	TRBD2	CASSEIPGSGSTFF	TGTGCCAGCAGTGAGATTCCGGGTAGCGGGAGTACGTTCTTC
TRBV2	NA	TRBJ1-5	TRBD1	CASSDPNAGTGDRGSNQPQHF	TGTGCCAGCAGTGATCCCAACGCCGGGACAGGGGATAGGGGTAGCAATCAGCCCCAGCATTTT
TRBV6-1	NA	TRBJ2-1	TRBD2	CASSVRLAGGSNEQFF	TGTGCCAGCAGTGTCCGACTAGCGGGAGGGAGCAATGAGCAGTTCTTC
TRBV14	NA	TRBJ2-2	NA	CASSQVTGRPTGELFF	TGTGCCAGCAGCCAAGTCACAGGGCGTCCCACCGGGGAGCTGTTTTTT
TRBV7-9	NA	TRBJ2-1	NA	CASSSTRALYNEQFF	TGTGCCAGCAGCTCCACCAGGGCGCTGTACAATGAGCAGTTCTTC
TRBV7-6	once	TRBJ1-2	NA	CASSPWNYGYTF	TGTGCCAGCAGCCCCTGGAACTATGGCTACACCTTC
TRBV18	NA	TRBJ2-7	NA	CASSNSYEQYF	TGTGCCAGCTCAAACTCCTACGAGCAGTACTTC
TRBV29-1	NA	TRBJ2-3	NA	CSVEILRADTQYF	TGCAGCGTTGAAATTTTGCGTGCAGATACGCAGTATTTT
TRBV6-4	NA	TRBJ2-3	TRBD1	CASSELDRGTDTQYF	TGTGCCAGCAGTGAATTGGACAGGGGGACAGATACGCAGTATTTT
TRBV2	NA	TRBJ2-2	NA	CASNTGLPPTGELFF	TGTGCCAGCAATACAGGGTTGCCCCCCACCGGGGAGCTGTTTTTT
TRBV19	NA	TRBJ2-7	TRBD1	CASSIKGQGVSYEQYF	TGTGCCAGTAGTATAAAAGGACAGGGGGTCTCCTACGAGCAGTACTTC
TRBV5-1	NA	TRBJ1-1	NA	CASSSAQGQNTEAFF	TGCGCCAGCAGCTCCGCACAGGGACAGAACACTGAAGCTTTCTTT